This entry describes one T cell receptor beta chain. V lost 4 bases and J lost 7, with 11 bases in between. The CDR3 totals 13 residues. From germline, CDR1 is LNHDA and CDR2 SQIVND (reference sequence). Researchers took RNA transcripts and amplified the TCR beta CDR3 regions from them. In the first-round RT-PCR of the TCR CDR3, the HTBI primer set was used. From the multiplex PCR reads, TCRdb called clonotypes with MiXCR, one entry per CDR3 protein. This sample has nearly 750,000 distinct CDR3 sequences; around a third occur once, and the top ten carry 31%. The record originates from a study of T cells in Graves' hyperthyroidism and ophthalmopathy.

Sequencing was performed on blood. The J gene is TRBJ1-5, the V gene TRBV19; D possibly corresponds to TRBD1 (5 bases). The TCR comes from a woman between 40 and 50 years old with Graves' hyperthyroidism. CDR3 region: CASSKTEGQPQHF. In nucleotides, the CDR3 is TGTGCCAGTAGTAAGACAGAAGGACAGCCCCAGCATTTT.